The source of this T cell receptor beta chain is a study of cytomegalovirus exposure and HLA in healthy donors. This CDR3 contains 12 residues. Germline values: CDR1 LNHNV, CDR2 YYDKDF (reference sequence). V lost 3 bases and J lost 11, with 13 bases in between. The table lists this clone with a few counts. Its antigen is currently unknown. Study-wide points: In a later analysis, TCR beta V- and J-gene trimming showed a link to a missense DCLRE1C variant. In a later analysis, HLA-associated TCR beta chains were more clonally expanded than equally common others.

Researchers ran the PCR with 60 Vbeta and 13 Jbeta primers. The protocol was immunoSEQ multiplex PCR, while the TCRdb copy is restricted to in-frame clones and leaves out a portion. The data hold 150,000 or so clones, with around 73% observed a single time. The receptor was isolated from a female donor in good health and CMV-seronegative. The V and J genes are TRBV15 and TRBJ1-1, with TRBD1 as a possible D gene (5 bases). The sequenced material came from PBMCs. The CDR3 sequence: CATSRALPGAFF. Here the CDR3 DNA reads TGTGCCACCAGCAGGGCACTACCAGGGGCTTTCTTT. The full variable domain, in which reference TRBV15 and TRBJ1-1 provide the parts outside the CDR3, is DAMVIQNPRYQVTQFGKPVTLSCSQTLNHNVMYWYQQKSSQAPKLLFHYYDKDFNNEADTPDNFQSRRPNTSFCFLDIRSPGLGDTAMYLCATSRALPGAFFGQGTRLTVV.